Presented here are 12 T cell receptor beta chains from one specimen sequenced in a study of blood T cell repertoires in COVID-19. TCRdb's copy holds only in-frame clones and misses some; the assay was immunoSEQ multiplex PCR. The profile shows around 100,000 clones, approximately 81% of them singletons. Sequencing was performed on peripheral blood. The receptors come from a man aged 40-55 years with acute or convalescent COVID-19.

The chain carries TRBV7-9 and TRBJ2-3, with 7 positions matching TRBD2. Germline CDR1 SEHNR, CDR2 FQNEAQ (reference sequence). V was clipped by 6 bases and J by 1 base; unmatched bases: 4. This CDR3 region has 14 residues. The CDR3 sequence is CASRRTSGTDTQYF. In DNA form, the CDR3 reads TGTGCCAGCAGGCGAACTAGCGGCACAGATACGCAGTATTTT.

The J gene is TRBJ1-2, the V gene TRBV12-3 or TRBV12-4, with D perhaps TRBD1 (6 bases). Trimming removed 5 bases from V and 2 bases from J, with 6 bases in between. This CDR3 comprises 12 residues. DNA of the CDR3: TGTGCCAGCAGTGGACAGAACTATGGCTACACCTTC. Residues: CASSGQNYGYTF.

The chain recombines TRBV7-3 with TRBJ2-3; tentatively, D is TRBD2 (5 bases). Germline V CDR1 and CDR2: SGHTA, FQGTGA. V gave up 5 bases and J gave up 0 bases, with 9 bases separating them. The CDR3 contains 14 residues. The chain's CDR3 is CASSVATSTDTQYF. In DNA, the CDR3 is TGTGCCAGCAGCGTAGCGACGAGCACAGATACGCAGTATTTT.

This chain links TRBV18 with TRBJ1-1, with D hard to call. The CDR3 loop spans 13 amino acids. Trimming shortened V by 3 bases and J by 3 bases, and 8 bases separated the two germline ends. Germline-derived CDR1 and CDR2 are KGHSH and LQKENI. CDR3 protein: CASSPSADTEAFF. CDR3 nucleotides: TGTGCCAGCTCACCGTCAGCGGACACTGAAGCTTTCTTT.

The gene calls are TRBV5-1 and TRBJ2-1; TRBD1 agrees at 9 bases. CDR3 length: 15 residues. Germline assignment: CDR1 SGHRS and CDR2 YFSETQ. V was pared by 4 bases and J by 7 bases, with 9 bases of the junction left unmatched. The CDR3 protein is CASSTQQGAQNEQFF. The CDR3, as DNA: TGCGCCAGCAGCACCCAACAGGGGGCGCAAAATGAGCAGTTCTTC.

The chain uses TRBV7-3 and TRBJ2-1, with 8 nucleotides matching TRBD2. Germline trimming cut 3 bases from V and 6 bases from J; bases unmatched to any gene: 4. The CDR3 extends over 14 amino acids. Looked up from germline, CDR1 is SGHTA and CDR2 is FQGTGA. This CDR3 reads CASSFGGAGNEQFF. Here the CDR3 DNA reads TGTGCCAGCAGCTTCGGGGGGGCTGGCAATGAGCAGTTCTTC.

This clone has a handful of counts. The rearrangement uses TRBV7-9 and TRBJ2-7; 9 bases line up with TRBD1. This CDR3 is 17 amino acids long. Looked up from germline, CDR1 is SEHNR and CDR2 is FQNEAQ (reference sequence). The J segment lost 1 base and the V segment lost 5 bases, leaving 12 bases of the junction unmatched. This CDR3 is CASSKTRGQGVSYEQYF. The CDR3 DNA sequence: TGTGCCAGCAGCAAAACACGGGGACAGGGTGTATCCTACGAGCAGTACTTC.

In this sample, this clone turned up once. The chain combines TRBV5-1 with TRBJ2-3; TRBD2 matches 14 bases. The germline V gene encodes CDR1 SGHRS and CDR2 YFSETQ. CDR3 length equals 18 residues. V shed 3 bases, J shed 4 bases, and the junction held 10 bases outside the gene matches. The CDR3 DNA reads as TGCGCCAGCAGCTGGGGGACTAGCGGGGGTGCGGCTGCAGATACGCAGTATTTT. Protein: CASSWGTSGGAAADTQYF.

The chain carries TRBV7-2 and TRBJ2-7; TRBD2 might be the D (6 bases). Trimming removed 7 bases from V and 5 bases from J, with 15 bases in between. Germline CDR1 SGHTA, CDR2 FQGNSA. This CDR3 is built from 13 residues. The CDR3, as DNA: TGTGCCAGCAAGGGCGGAGGGGCCGACGAGCAGTACTTC. Its translation: CASKGGGADEQYF.

The rearrangement uses TRBV19 and TRBJ2-3, with D perhaps matching TRBD1 (6 bases). V gave up 7 bases and J gave up 3 bases, with 23 bases separating them. This CDR3 comprises 17 residues. Germline-derived CDR1 and CDR2 are LNHDA and SQIVND (reference sequence). CDR3 loop: CASTTRQGQTATDTQYF. CDR3 nucleotide sequence: TGTGCCAGTACCACACGACAAGGACAGACGGCTACAGATACGCAGTATTTT.

The rearrangement joins TRBV2 to TRBJ2-3; D gene ambiguous. The CDR3 covers 11 residues. The ends were cut back, 5 bases at V and 8 bases at J, with 8 bases in the middle. Germline V lookup: CDR1 SNHLY, CDR2 FYNNEI. The CDR3 DNA sequence: TGTGCCAGCAGTTTCAGTTCTACGCAGTATTTT. Translating gives CASSFSSTQYF.

The V gene is TRBV7-9, the J gene TRBJ1-2; 11 bases agree with TRBD1. The CDR3 is 14 amino acids. Losses at the gene ends were 1 base for V and 7 bases for J; bases not matched to a gene: 2. CDR1 is SEHNR, CDR2 FQNEAQ, per germline (reference sequence). CDR3 protein: CASSLGTGGGGYTF. DNA of the CDR3: TGTGCCAGCAGCTTAGGGACAGGGGGCGGTGGCTACACCTTC.